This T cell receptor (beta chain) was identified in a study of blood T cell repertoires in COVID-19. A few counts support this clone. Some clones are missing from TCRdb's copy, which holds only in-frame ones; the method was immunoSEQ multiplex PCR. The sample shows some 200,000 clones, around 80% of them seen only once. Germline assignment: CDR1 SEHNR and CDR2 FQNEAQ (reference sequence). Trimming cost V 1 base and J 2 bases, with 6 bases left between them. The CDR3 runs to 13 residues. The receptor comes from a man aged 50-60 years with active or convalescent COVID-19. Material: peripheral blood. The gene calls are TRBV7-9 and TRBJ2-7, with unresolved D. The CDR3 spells CASSLGEAYEQYV. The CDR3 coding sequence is TGTGCCAGCAGCTTAGGCGAGGCCTACGAGCAGTACGTC.